The T cell receptor (beta chain) described here comes from a study of early T cells in non-severe SARS-CoV-2 infection. TCRdb ran MiXCR on the 5' RACE reads and lists one entry per CDR3 protein. Seen here are about 69,000 distinct CDR3 sequences, about an eighth observed once, and the top ten hold roughly 6.1%. The CDR3 runs to 15 residues. With 3 bases clipped from V and 4 bases from J, the junction kept 8 bases outside the gene matches. CDR1 is KGHSH, CDR2 LQKENI, per germline. The V gene is TRBV18, the J gene TRBJ2-7; TRBD2 matches at 8 bases. The sequence was collected from an adult who was a healthcare worker with PCR-confirmed SARS-CoV-2 infection or an uninfected control (not recorded which). What was sequenced was whole blood. The CDR3 sequence is CASSPLDQRGYEQYF. The CDR3 nucleotides are TGTGCCAGCTCACCCCTCGACCAGCGGGGGTACGAGCAGTACTTC.